This T cell receptor (beta chain) was observed in a study of CD4+ T cells in melanoma. CDR1 SEHNR and CDR2 FQNEAQ come from the germline V gene (reference sequence). J was trimmed by 6 bases and V by 2 bases; bases with no gene match: 2. The CDR3 is made up of 13 amino acids. Comments on this clone: As yet, its antigen is unknown.

Sequencing used immunoSEQ multiplex PCR; TCRdb keeps in-frame clones, though not all of them. The sample carries almost 15,000 clones, over 70% recorded once. Study outcomes and limitations: CD8+ T cell, macrophage and B cell function reportedly correlated with neoantigen-specific CD4+ T cells. Diverse differentiation states were reported for melanoma neoantigen-specific CD4+ T cells.

The TCR was taken from a human donor with melanoma. The sequencing sample was made of cells from a culture (not recorded whether cultured in vitro). The V call is TRBV7-9, the J call TRBJ2-7; TRBD1 matches 9 bases. Written as DNA, the CDR3 is TGTGCCAGCAGCTTAAGGGACAGGGTCGAGCAGTACTTC. Translation gives CASSLRDRVEQYF.